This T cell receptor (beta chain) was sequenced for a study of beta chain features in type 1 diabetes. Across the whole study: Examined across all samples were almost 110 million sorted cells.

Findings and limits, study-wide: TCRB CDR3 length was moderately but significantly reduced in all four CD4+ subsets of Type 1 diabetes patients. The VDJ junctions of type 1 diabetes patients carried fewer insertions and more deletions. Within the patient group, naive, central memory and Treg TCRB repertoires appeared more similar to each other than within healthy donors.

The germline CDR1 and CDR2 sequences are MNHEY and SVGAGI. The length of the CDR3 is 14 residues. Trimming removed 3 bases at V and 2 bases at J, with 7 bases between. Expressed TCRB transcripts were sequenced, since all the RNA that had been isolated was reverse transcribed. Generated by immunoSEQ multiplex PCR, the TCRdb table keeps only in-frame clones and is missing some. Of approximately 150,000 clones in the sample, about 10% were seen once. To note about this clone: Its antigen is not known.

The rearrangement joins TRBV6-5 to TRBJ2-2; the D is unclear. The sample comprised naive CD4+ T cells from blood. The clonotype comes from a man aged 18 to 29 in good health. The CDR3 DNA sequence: TGTGCCAGCAGTTATGGGCGCAACACCGGGGAGCTGTTTTTT. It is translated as CASSYGRNTGELFF.